Given below is one T cell receptor (beta chain) in context. The antigen remains undetermined. Clones were sequenced by immunoSEQ multiplex PCR, and TCRdb holds only the in-frame ones, with some missing. The sample holds around 26,000 clones; 94% are singletons and the top ten take less than 5%. This sample is drawn from a study of PD-1 blockade in classical Hodgkin lymphoma. Points from the study as a whole: Newly diagnosed patients were said to have less baseline TCR diversity than healthy donors did.

Regarding time point: newly diagnosed, previously untreated cHL patient sample. For comparison, PBMCs from newly diagnosed, untreated classical Hodgkin lymphoma were used. With 1 base clipped from V and 6 bases from J, the junction kept 6 bases outside the gene matches. The germline CDR1 and CDR2 sequences are SEHNR and FQNEAQ (reference sequence). The CDR3 has 16 amino acids. This TCR was recovered from a human donor with classical Hodgkin lymphoma. This chain uses TRBV7-9 with TRBJ2-2; 9 bases fit TRBD1. The sequencing sample was made of peripheral blood mononuclear cells (PBMCs). The CDR3 here is CASSLGRTGAAGELFF. CDR3 coding DNA: TGTGCCAGCAGCTTAGGGAGGACAGGGGCGGCCGGGGAGCTGTTTTTT.